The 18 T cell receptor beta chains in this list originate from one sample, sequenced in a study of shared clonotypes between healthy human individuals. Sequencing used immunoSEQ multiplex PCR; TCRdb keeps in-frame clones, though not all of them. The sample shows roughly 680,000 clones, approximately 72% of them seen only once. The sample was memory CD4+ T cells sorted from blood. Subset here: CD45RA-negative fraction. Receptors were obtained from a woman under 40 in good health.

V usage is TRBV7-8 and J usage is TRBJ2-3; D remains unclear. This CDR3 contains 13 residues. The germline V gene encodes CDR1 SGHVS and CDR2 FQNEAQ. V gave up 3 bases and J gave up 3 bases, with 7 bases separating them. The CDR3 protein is CASSFGATDTQYF. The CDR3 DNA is TGTGCCAGCAGCTTCGGAGCAACAGATACGCAGTATTTT.

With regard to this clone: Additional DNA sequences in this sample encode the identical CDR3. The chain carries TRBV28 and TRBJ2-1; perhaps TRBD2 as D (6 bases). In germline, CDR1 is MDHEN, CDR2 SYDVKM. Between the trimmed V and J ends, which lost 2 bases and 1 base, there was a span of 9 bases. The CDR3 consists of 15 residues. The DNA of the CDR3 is TGTGCCAGCAGTTTACACGGGAGTTCCTACAATGAGCAGTTCTTC. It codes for CASSLHGSSYNEQFF.

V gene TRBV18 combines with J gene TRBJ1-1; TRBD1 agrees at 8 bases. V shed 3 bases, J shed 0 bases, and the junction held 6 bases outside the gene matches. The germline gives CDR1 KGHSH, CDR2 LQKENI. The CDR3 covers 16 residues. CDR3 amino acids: CASSPGQGGMNTEAFF. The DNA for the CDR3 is TGTGCCAGCTCACCTGGACAGGGCGGCATGAACACTGAAGCTTTCTTT.

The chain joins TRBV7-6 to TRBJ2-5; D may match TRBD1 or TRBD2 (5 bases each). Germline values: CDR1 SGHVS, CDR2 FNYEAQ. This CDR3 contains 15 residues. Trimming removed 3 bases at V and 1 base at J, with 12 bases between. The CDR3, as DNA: TGTGCCAGCAGCTTTGGGGCAGGGACCCAAGAGACCCAGTACTTC. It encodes CASSFGAGTQETQYF.

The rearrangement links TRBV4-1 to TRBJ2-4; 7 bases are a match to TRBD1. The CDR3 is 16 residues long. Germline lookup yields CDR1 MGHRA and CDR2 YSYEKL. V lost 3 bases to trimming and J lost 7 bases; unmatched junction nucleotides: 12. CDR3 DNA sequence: TGCGCCAGCAGCCACTTGAACAGGGGTGAGAGTAACATTCAGTACTTC. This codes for CASSHLNRGESNIQYF.

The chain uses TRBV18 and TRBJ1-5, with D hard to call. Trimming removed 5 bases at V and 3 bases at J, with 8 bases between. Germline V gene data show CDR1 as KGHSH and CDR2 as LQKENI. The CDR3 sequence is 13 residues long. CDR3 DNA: TGTGCCAGCTCAGACGGTTACAATCAGCCCCAGCATTTT. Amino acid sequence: CASSDGYNQPQHF. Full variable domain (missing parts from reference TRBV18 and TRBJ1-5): NAGVMQNPRHLVRRRGQEARLRCSPMKGHSHVYWYRQLPEEGLKFMVYLQKENIIDESGMPKERFSAEFPKEGPSILRIQQVVRGDSAAYFCASSDGYNQPQHFGDGTRLSIL.

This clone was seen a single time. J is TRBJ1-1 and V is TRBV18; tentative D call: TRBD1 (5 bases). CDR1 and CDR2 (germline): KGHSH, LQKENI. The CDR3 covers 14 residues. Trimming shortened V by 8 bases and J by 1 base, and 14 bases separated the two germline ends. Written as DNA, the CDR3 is TGTGCCAGCAGTGCCGGGACTGAGAACACTGAAGCTTTCTTT. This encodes CASSAGTENTEAFF.

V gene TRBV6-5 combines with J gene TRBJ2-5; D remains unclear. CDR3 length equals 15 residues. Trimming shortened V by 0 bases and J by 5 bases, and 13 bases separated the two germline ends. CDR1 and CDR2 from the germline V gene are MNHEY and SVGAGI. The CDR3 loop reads CASSYSLFDEETQYF. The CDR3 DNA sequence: TGTGCCAGCAGTTACTCACTGTTCGATGAGGAGACCCAGTACTTC.

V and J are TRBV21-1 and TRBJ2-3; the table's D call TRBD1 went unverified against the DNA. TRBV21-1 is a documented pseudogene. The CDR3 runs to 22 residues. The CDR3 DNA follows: TGTGCCAGCAGCTCGCCCACGGGAACAGGGGGCGAGGTTGACGGGAGCACAGATACGCAGTATTTT. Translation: CASSSPTGTGGEVDGSTDTQYF.

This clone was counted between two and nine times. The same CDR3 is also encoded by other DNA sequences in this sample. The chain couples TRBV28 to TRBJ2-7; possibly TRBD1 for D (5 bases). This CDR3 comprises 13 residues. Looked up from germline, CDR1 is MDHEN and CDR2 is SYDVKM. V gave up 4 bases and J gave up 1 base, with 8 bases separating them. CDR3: CASSSGHSYEQYF. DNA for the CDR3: TGTGCCAGCAGTTCTGGACATTCCTACGAGCAGTACTTC.

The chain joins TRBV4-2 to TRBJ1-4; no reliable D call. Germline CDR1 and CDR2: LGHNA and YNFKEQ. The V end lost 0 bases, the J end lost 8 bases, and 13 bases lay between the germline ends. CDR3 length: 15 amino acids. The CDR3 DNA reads TGTGCCAGCAGCCAAGAGGGCAGGTCGGAGGAAAAACTGTTTTTT. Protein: CASSQEGRSEEKLFF.

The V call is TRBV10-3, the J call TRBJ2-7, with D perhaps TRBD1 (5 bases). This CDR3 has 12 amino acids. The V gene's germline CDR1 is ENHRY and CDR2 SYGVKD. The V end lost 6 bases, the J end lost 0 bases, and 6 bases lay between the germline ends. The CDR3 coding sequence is TGTGCCATCAGGACAGTCTCCTACGAGCAGTACTTC. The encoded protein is CAIRTVSYEQYF.

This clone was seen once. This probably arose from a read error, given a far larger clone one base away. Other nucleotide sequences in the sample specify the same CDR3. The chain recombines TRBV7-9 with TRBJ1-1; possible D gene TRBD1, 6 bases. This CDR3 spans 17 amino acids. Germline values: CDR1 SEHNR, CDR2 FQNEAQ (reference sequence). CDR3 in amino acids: CASSSILAVTGGFEAFF. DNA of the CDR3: TGTGCCAGCAGCTCCATACTAGCCGTGACAGGAGGGTTTGAAGCCTTCTTT.

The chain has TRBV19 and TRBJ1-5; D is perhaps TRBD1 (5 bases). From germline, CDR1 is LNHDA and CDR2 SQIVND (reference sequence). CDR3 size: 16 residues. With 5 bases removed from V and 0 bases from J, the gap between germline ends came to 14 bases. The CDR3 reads CASSHRDFNSNQPQHF. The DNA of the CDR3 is TGTGCCAGTAGTCACCGGGACTTTAATAGCAATCAGCCCCAGCATTTT.

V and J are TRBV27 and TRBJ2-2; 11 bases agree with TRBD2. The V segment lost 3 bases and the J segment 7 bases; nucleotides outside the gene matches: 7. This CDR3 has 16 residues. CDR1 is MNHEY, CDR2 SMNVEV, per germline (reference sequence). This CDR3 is CASSLSGTSGSGELFF. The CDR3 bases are TGTGCCAGCAGTTTGTCCGGGACTAGCGGCAGCGGGGAGCTGTTTTTT.

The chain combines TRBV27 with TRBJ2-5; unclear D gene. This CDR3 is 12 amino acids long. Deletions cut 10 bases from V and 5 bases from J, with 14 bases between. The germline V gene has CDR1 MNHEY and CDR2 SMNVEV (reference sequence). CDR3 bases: TGTGCCACGACGAAGGACGGCGAGACCCAGTACTTC. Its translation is CATTKDGETQYF.

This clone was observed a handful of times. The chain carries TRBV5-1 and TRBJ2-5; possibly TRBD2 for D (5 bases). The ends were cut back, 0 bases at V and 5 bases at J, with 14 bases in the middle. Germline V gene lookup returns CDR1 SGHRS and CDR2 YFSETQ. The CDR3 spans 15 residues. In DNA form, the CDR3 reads TGCGCCAGCAGCTTGGGCGGACTTCCCGGGGAGACCCAGTACTTC. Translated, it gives CASSLGGLPGETQYF.

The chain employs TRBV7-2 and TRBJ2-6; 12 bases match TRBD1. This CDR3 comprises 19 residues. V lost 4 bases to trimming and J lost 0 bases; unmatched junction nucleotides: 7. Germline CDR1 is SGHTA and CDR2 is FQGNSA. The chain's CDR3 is CASSSWDRGRNSGANVLTF. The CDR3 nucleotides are TGTGCCAGCAGCTCGTGGGACAGGGGGCGAAACTCTGGGGCCAACGTCCTGACTTTC.